Listed here are 11 T cell receptor beta chains from one sample, sequenced in a study of T-cell reconstitution after alpha-beta-depleted transplantation in children. Unique molecular identifiers were used to barcode this TCRbeta library. One entry per CDR3 protein, called by TCRdb with MiXCR from the PCR reads. The table includes about 300,000 distinct CDR3 sequences, about 9.5% detected once. Sequenced here: PBMCs, sampled before TCRalphabeta/CD19-depleted stem cell transplant. The origin of the receptors is a boy under two years old with acute myeloid leukemia, due to receive a stem cell transplant.

The sample holds many counts of this clonotype. This chain links TRBV14 with TRBJ1-2; possible D gene TRBD1, 5 bases. Between the trimmed V and J ends, which lost 4 bases and 4 bases, there was a span of 13 bases. Looked up from germline, CDR1 is SGHDN and CDR2 is FVKESK. The CDR3 sequence is 14 residues long. The CDR3 region is CASSRNYGTYGYTF. The CDR3 bases are TGTGCCAGCAGCCGGAACTATGGGACCTATGGCTACACCTTC.

This clonotype was counted ten times or more. This chain uses TRBV20-1 with TRBJ2-7, with 8 bases matching TRBD1. CDR1 and CDR2 from the germline V gene are DFQATT and SNEGSKA (reference sequence). The CDR3 consists of 15 residues. With V trimmed by 1 base and J by 2 bases, 7 bases remained unmatched. The CDR3 DNA reads TGCAGTGCTAGAGCCGACAGGGGAAACCCCTACGAGCAGTACTTC. Its translation is CSARADRGNPYEQYF.

This clonotype has only a few counts. Germline is not matched at one junction end, which may reflect a read error. The chain is built from TRBV11-2 and TRBJ2-7; possible D gene TRBD2, 5 bases. This CDR3 has 11 residues. Looked up from germline, CDR1 is SGHAT and CDR2 is FQNNGV. As DNA, the CDR3 is TGTGCCAGCAGCTTAGGAGGCTCAAGGAGGTTC. Amino acids: CASSLGGSRRF.

This clonotype was observed a few times. V gene TRBV18 combines with J gene TRBJ1-6, with 7 bases matching TRBD1. Per germline, CDR1 KGHSH and CDR2 LQKENI. This CDR3 spans 16 amino acids. V dropped 6 bases and J dropped 5; count of bases not matched to a gene: 10. The CDR3 nucleotides read TGTGCCAGCTCCCTCACAGGGGCCACCGATAATTCACCCCTCCACTTT. Amino acid sequence: CASSLTGATDNSPLHF.

This clonotype was detected many times. The rearrangement uses TRBV5-1 and TRBJ1-4; D gene ambiguous. The germline V and J ends were trimmed by 0 bases and 2 bases, with 11 bases remaining between them. Germline V gene data show CDR1 as SGHRS and CDR2 as YFSETQ. This CDR3 is built from 16 residues. CDR3 nucleotide sequence: TGCGCCAGCAGCTTGGTAGGCGGCGGGACTAATGAAAAACTGTTTTTT. Its protein is CASSLVGGGTNEKLFF.

This clonotype was found a few times. The rearrangement uses TRBV5-1 and TRBJ1-6; no reliable D call. V was trimmed by 4 bases and J by 4 bases, leaving 9 bases between them. This CDR3 is built from 14 residues. From germline, CDR1 is SGHRS and CDR2 YFSETQ. CDR3 residues: CASSQKGYNSPLHF. The CDR3 DNA follows: TGCGCCAGCAGCCAGAAGGGTTATAATTCACCCCTCCACTTT.

The rearrangement uses TRBV6-2 or TRBV6-3 and TRBJ2-1; tentatively, D is TRBD2 (11 bases). The V end was cut by 0 bases, the J end by 5 bases, with 32 bases between. The length of the CDR3 is 22 residues. CDR1 and CDR2 from the germline V gene are MNHEY and SVGEGT. DNA for the CDR3: TGTGCCAGCAGTTACTCGACGCCGGGACAGGGGATAGCGGGGGGGCGAAACAATGAGCAGTTCTTC. The encoded protein is CASSYSTPGQGIAGGRNNEQFF.

V and J are TRBV7-2 and TRBJ1-2; D call uncertain. CDR1 and CDR2 (germline): SGHTA, FQGNSA. Trimming stripped 2 bases from V and 6 bases from J, with 10 bases between. The CDR3 covers 13 residues. The DNA for the CDR3 is TGTGCCAGCAGCTTAAGGACGGAAAATGGCTACACCTTC. As protein: CASSLRTENGYTF.

This clonotype was recorded many times. The V gene is TRBV9, the J gene TRBJ2-7, with D unclear. CDR1 is SGDLS and CDR2 is YYNGEE in the germline V gene. V lost 0 bases to trimming and J lost 5 bases, with 9 bases between them. This CDR3 has 13 amino acids. The CDR3 is CASSVERDDEQYF. Written as DNA, the CDR3 is TGTGCCAGCAGCGTAGAAAGGGATGACGAGCAGTACTTC.

In its sample, this clonotype was seen many times. This rearrangement joins TRBV5-5 to TRBJ1-5; D is unresolved. The CDR3 is 15 residues long. V was shortened by 0 bases and J by 4 bases, with 11 bases between the two germline ends. The germline V gene encodes CDR1 SGHKS and CDR2 YYEKEE (reference sequence). CDR3 nucleotides: TGTGCCAGCAGCTTGGGGGTAAACTGGAATCAGCCCCAGCATTTT. Its protein is CASSLGVNWNQPQHF.

This clonotype was seen at least ten times. The chain uses TRBV6-5 and TRBJ2-7, with TRBD2 matching 8 bases. Germline lookup yields CDR1 MNHEY and CDR2 SVGAGI. V was clipped by 2 bases and J by 5 bases; unmatched bases: 5. CDR3 length: 14 amino acids. In DNA, the CDR3 is TGTGCCAGCAGTTACGACCGGGGGGGCCACGAGCAGTACTTC. Protein sequence: CASSYDRGGHEQYF.